This TCR beta chain was found in a study of PD-L1 blockade in urothelial cancer. Libraries were prepared by immunoSEQ multiplex PCR; TCRdb keeps only in-frame clonotypes and omits some of them. This sample has about 76,000 clones; around 90% occur once, and the top ten carry roughly 0.8%. This CDR3 comprises 15 residues. Germline lookup yields CDR1 SGHTA and CDR2 FQGNSA. The germline V and J ends were trimmed by 5 bases and 4 bases, with 14 bases remaining between them. Time point indicated: peripheral blood 6 weeks after treatment start. The chain joins TRBV7-2 to TRBJ1-4, with no clear D. This material consisted of PBMCs, taken around atezolizumab (anti-PD-L1) treatment. The TCR comes from a woman of 80 years or more with urothelial cancer. CDR3 coding DNA: TGTGCCAGCAGCCCTTCGGCGGTTATTAATGAAAAACTGTTTTTT. This codes for CASSPSAVINEKLFF.